The 15 T cell receptor beta chains listed next were all sequenced from one sample in a study of T cell responses to AZD1222 COVID-19 vaccine. Method: immunoSEQ multiplex PCR; TCRdb's copy keeps in-frame clones and lacks some. The sample includes 100,000 to 150,000 clones, 80% to 95% of them seen just once. Sample: peripheral blood, taken on day 0 of MenACWY control vaccination. The receptors shown here come from an adult in good health.

The V and J genes are TRBV11-3 and TRBJ1-3; the D is unclear. Deletions cut 5 bases from V and 4 bases from J, with 3 bases between. Germline assignment: CDR1 SGHNT and CDR2 YENEEA. The CDR3 extends over 11 amino acids. The CDR3 is CASSLGNTIYF. The CDR3, as DNA: TGTGCCAGCAGCCTCGGAAACACCATATATTTT.

V usage is TRBV7-8 and J usage is TRBJ2-5, with D hard to call. Germline loops: CDR1 SGHVS, CDR2 FQNEAQ. The CDR3 is made up of 13 amino acids. Trimming shortened V by 1 base and J by 1 base, and 4 bases separated the two germline ends. The CDR3 nucleotides are TGTGCCAGCAGCTTAGTCTCCCAAGAGACCCAGTACTTC. Translated: CASSLVSQETQYF. Complete variable domain (other parts from reference TRBV7-8 and TRBJ2-5): GAGVSQSPRYKVAKRGQDVALRCDPISGHVSLFWYQQALGQGPEFLTYFQNEAQLDKSGLPSDRFFAERPEGSVSTLKIQRTQQEDSAVYLCASSLVSQETQYFGPGTRLLVL.

The chain is built from TRBV2 and TRBJ1-4; TRBD1 might be the D (6 bases). Trimming removed 7 bases at V and 0 bases at J, with 15 bases between. Germline V gives CDR1 SNHLY, CDR2 FYNNEI. CDR3 length equals 16 residues. This CDR3 is CASKPTGTATNEKLFF. The CDR3, as DNA: TGTGCCAGCAAACCGACAGGAACTGCAACTAATGAAAAACTGTTTTTT.

The chain has TRBV7-8 and TRBJ2-3; 7 positions match TRBD1. Germline V CDR1 and CDR2: SGHVS, FQNEAQ. Trimming cost V 1 base and J 4 bases; bases outside gene matches: 5. This CDR3 is 15 amino acids long. This chain's CDR3 is CASSLGQGYADTQYF. CDR3 DNA: TGTGCCAGCAGCTTAGGACAGGGCTACGCAGATACGCAGTATTTT. The full variable domain, completed using reference TRBV7-8 and TRBJ2-3, is GAGVSQSPRYKVAKRGQDVALRCDPISGHVSLFWYQQALGQGPEFLTYFQNEAQLDKSGLPSDRFFAERPEGSVSTLKIQRTQQEDSAVYLCASSLGQGYADTQYFGPGTRLTVL.

The V and J genes are TRBV5-6 and TRBJ1-1, with D perhaps TRBD1 (5 bases). CDR3 length equals 16 residues. Germline loops: CDR1 SGHDT, CDR2 YYEEEE. V lost 5 bases to trimming and J lost 1 base, with 18 bases between them. CDR3 residues: CASRALPGAQNTEAFF. In DNA, the CDR3 is TGTGCCAGCAGAGCGCTTCCCGGGGCCCAGAACACTGAAGCTTTCTTT.

The chain links TRBV7-9 to TRBJ2-2; no clear D. The V gene's germline CDR1 is SEHNR and CDR2 FQNEAQ (reference sequence). This CDR3 comprises 17 residues. The V end lost 5 bases, the J end lost 0 bases, and 16 bases lay between the germline ends. The CDR3 loop is CASSLRTADPNTGELFF. The DNA of the CDR3 is TGTGCCAGCAGCCTCCGGACGGCGGACCCGAACACCGGGGAGCTGTTTTTT.

V gene TRBV19 combines with J gene TRBJ1-5, with TRBD1 as a possible D gene (5 bases). CDR3 size: 14 residues. Looked up from germline, CDR1 is LNHDA and CDR2 is SQIVND (reference sequence). V lost 5 bases and J lost 0, with 8 bases in between. The CDR3 nucleotides are TGTGCCAGTAGTCGACAGAATAGCAATCAGCCCCAGCATTTT. Translation gives CASSRQNSNQPQHF.

V usage is TRBV20-1 and J usage is TRBJ1-2; no definite D call. Germline V gene sequence: CDR1 DFQATT, CDR2 SNEGSKA (reference sequence). This CDR3 is built from 11 residues. The ends were cut back, 4 bases at V and 8 bases at J, with 11 bases in the middle. CDR3 sequence: CSAIFDGGYTF. In DNA form, the CDR3 reads TGCAGTGCTATCTTCGACGGGGGCTACACCTTC.

The CDR3: CASSYRAGAAGYTF. CDR3 bases: TGTGCCAGCAGTTACAGGGCGGGGGCTGCTGGCTACACCTTC. The rearrangement uses TRBV6-2 or TRBV6-3 and TRBJ1-2; perhaps TRBD1 as D (6 bases). This CDR3 is 14 amino acids long. CDR1 is MNHEY, CDR2 SVGEGT, per germline. V lost 2 bases and J 7 bases, leaving 14 bases between the germline ends.

V gene TRBV6-2 or TRBV6-3 combines with J gene TRBJ1-1, with 7 nucleotides matching TRBD1. Germline CDR1 and CDR2: MNHEY and SVGEGT. The junction had 4 bases not matched to a gene; V was cut back by 4 bases and J by 5 bases. The CDR3 runs 13 residues. This chain's CDR3 is CASSSVQGTEAFF. For the CDR3, the DNA is TGTGCCAGCAGTTCCGTACAGGGGACTGAAGCTTTCTTT.

The chain links TRBV15 to TRBJ1-1; D is uncertain. Germline V gene sequence: CDR1 LNHNV, CDR2 YYDKDF (reference sequence). The CDR3 sequence is 13 residues long. Trimming took off 2 bases at V and 4 bases at J, with 8 bases between the two ends. The CDR3 nucleotides are TGTGCCACCAGCAGACCCCCAAGCACTGAAGCTTTCTTT. Translating gives CATSRPPSTEAFF.

V is TRBV18 and J is TRBJ2-7; TRBD1 aligns across 11 bases. CDR1 and CDR2 (germline): KGHSH, LQKENI. The CDR3 runs to 15 residues. The ends lost 5 bases at V and 6 bases at J; junction bases unmatched: 9. CDR3 in DNA: TGTGCCAGCTCAGCGGGACAGGGGGTAAGAGGCGAGCAGTACGTC. Translating it yields CASSAGQGVRGEQYV.

The chain uses TRBV11-3 and TRBJ2-1; 9 bases are a match to TRBD2. The length of the CDR3 is 14 residues. Unmatched junction bases numbered 9, after V lost 5 bases and J lost 10 bases. Per the germline V gene, CDR1 is SGHNT and CDR2 is YENEEA. This CDR3 is CASSPRTSEGEQFF. Here the CDR3 DNA reads TGTGCCAGCAGCCCCCGGACTAGCGAGGGGGAGCAGTTCTTC. Full variable domain (rest looked up from reference TRBV11-3 and TRBJ2-1): EAGVVQSPRYKIIEKKQPVAFWCNPISGHNTLYWYLQNLGQGPELLIRYENEEAVDDSQLPKDRFSAERLKGVDSTLKIQPAELGDSAVYLCASSPRTSEGEQFFGPGTRLTVL.

This chain joins TRBV3-1 (or the pseudogene TRBV3-2) and TRBJ2-7; 10 bases fit TRBD2. The CDR3 has 16 amino acids. CDR1 and CDR2 (germline): LGHDT, YNNKEL (reference sequence). V dropped 4 bases and J dropped 5; count of bases not matched to a gene: 11. CDR3 nucleotides: TGTGCCAGCAGCCCGACCCTAGCGGGAGTCGGTCACGAGCAGTACTTC. This codes for CASSPTLAGVGHEQYF.

The chain employs TRBV7-2 and TRBJ2-7; D is unclear. CDR1 is SGHTA and CDR2 is FQGNSA in the germline V gene. This CDR3 comprises 15 residues. The V gene lost 1 base and the J gene lost 2 bases, with 12 bases spanning the gap. CDR3 nucleotide sequence: TGTGCCAGCAGCTTAGGTTCAGGTCCAACCTACGAGCAGTACGTC. As protein: CASSLGSGPTYEQYV.